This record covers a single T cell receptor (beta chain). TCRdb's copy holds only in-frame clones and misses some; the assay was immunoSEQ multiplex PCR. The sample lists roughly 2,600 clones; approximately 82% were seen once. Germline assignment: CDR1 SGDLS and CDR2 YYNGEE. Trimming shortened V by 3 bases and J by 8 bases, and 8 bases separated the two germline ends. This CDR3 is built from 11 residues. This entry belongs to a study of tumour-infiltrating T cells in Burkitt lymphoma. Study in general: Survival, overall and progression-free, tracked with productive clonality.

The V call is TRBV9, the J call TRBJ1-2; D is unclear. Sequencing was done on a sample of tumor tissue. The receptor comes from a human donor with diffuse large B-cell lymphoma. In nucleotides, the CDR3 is TGTGCCAGCAGCGGCGTAGGGGGCTACACCTTC. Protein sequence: CASSGVGGYTF. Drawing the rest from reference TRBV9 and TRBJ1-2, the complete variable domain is DSGVTQTPKHLITATGQRVTLRCSPRSGDLSVYWYQQSLDQGLQFLIQYYNGEERAKGNILERFSAQQFPDLHSELNLSSLELGDSALYFCASSGVGGYTFGSGTRLTVV.